This T cell receptor (beta chain) comes out of a study of CD8 T cells in Susac syndrome. Study results and limitations: In its TCR sequencing and HLA analysis, the study acknowledged that the number of individuals was relatively small.

Reverse transcription used about 0.45 to 1 ug RNA and random hexamers. Amplification of the TCR beta CDR3 was carried out by immunoSEQ multiplex PCR, which spanned a total of 54 Vbeta and 13 Jbeta segments. In TCRdb, the immunoSEQ multiplex PCR reads were re-called with MiXCR into one record per CDR3 protein. The sample lists 100,000 to 150,000 distinct CDR3 sequences, 90% to 95% seen once, with more than 0.09% in the top ten. CDR1 LGHNA and CDR2 YNFKEQ come from the germline V gene. Trimming cost V 0 bases and J 8 bases, with 19 bases left between them. The CDR3 extends over 16 amino acids. The CD8+ and CD4+ T cells were isolated magnetically using a negative isolation approach, whereas the TEMRA cells were enriched by FACS. A note on this clonotype: Its antigen is not known.

This receptor was identified in a human donor in good health. The genes are TRBV4-2 and TRBJ2-5; a possible D gene is TRBD2 (6 bases). The sequencing sample was made of CD4+ T cells from PBMCs. Here the CDR3 DNA reads TGTGCCAGCAGCCAAGATCATAACCGGCGGGAAGGAACCCAGTACTTC. It specifies CASSQDHNRREGTQYF.